Below, 11 T cell receptor beta chains from the same sample are listed, as sequenced in a study of T cell responses to AZD1222 COVID-19 vaccine. The assay was immunoSEQ multiplex PCR, and TCRdb's table has in-frame clones only and misses some. The sample carries 110,000 to 150,000 clones, about 92% recorded once. The starting material was peripheral blood, obtained 28 days after the second AZD1222 dose. The receptors here all came from an adult who received the AZD1222 COVID-19 vaccine.

The rearrangement joins TRBV6-5 to TRBJ2-7; D not resolved. V lost 10 bases, J lost 11 bases, and 27 bases lay in between. The CDR3 has 14 residues. CDR1 is MNHEY, CDR2 SVGAGI, per germline. The CDR3 loop is CATAVTQVPEFEYF. The CDR3 DNA sequence: TGTGCCACAGCAGTTACTCAGGTTCCGGAGTTCGAGTACTTC.

This clone was recorded only once. This chain joins TRBV7-2 and TRBJ2-1; 11 bases line up with TRBD2. The germline CDR1 and CDR2 sequences are SGHTA and FQGNSA. The CDR3 consists of 14 residues. V lost 3 bases, J lost 10 bases, and 5 bases stayed unmatched. CDR3 in DNA: TGTGCCAGCAGCTTCGGACTAGCGGGTGGGGAGCAGTTCTTC. It encodes CASSFGLAGGEQFF. Using reference TRBV7-2 and TRBJ2-1 for the parts outside the CDR3, the full variable domain is GAGVSQSPSNKVTEKGKDVELRCDPISGHTALYWYRQSLGQGLEFLIYFQGNSAPDKSGLPSDRFSAERTGGSVSTLTIQRTQQEDSAVYLCASSFGLAGGEQFFGPGTRLTVL.

As regards this clone: Other DNA sequences from this sample encode an identical CDR3 as well. The chain is built from TRBV7-2 and TRBJ2-7; D is ambiguous. Germline-derived CDR1 and CDR2 are SGHTA and FQGNSA. This CDR3 spans 14 amino acids. Trimming took 1 base from V and 3 from J, leaving 10 bases between them. CDR3 nucleotide sequence: TGTGCCAGCAGCTTAGAGGCAGGCGGCTACGAGCAGTACTTC. This codes for CASSLEAGGYEQYF.

J is TRBJ2-7 and V is TRBV19, with TRBD2 identical over 9 bases. Germline lookup yields CDR1 LNHDA and CDR2 SQIVND (reference sequence). V shed 1 base, J shed 6 bases, and the junction held 16 bases outside the gene matches. The CDR3 has 18 residues. The CDR3 reads CASSIGWSGRRRAREQYF. The CDR3 nucleotides read TGTGCCAGTAGTATAGGTTGGAGCGGGAGGAGGAGGGCGCGCGAGCAGTACTTC.

The chain combines TRBV5-1 with TRBJ1-5, with D possibly matching TRBD1 (5 bases). Germline CDR1 and CDR2: SGHRS and YFSETQ. The CDR3 is made up of 15 amino acids. Trimming stripped 2 bases from V and 3 bases from J, with 12 bases between. Written as DNA, the CDR3 is TGCGCCAGCAGCTTAAGCACAGGCCTCAATCAGCCCCAGCATTTT. The encoded protein is CASSLSTGLNQPQHF.

The gene calls are TRBV19 and TRBJ2-1; TRBD2 matches 7 bases. The CDR3 covers 16 residues. Germline V CDR1 and CDR2: LNHDA, SQIVND (reference sequence). V was clipped by 3 bases and J by 2 bases; unmatched bases: 7. The CDR3 loop is CASSMPSGTPYNEQFF. In DNA, the CDR3 is TGTGCCAGTAGTATGCCCAGCGGGACCCCCTACAATGAGCAGTTCTTC.

V is TRBV9 and J is TRBJ2-2; D remains unclear. Trimming removed 0 bases from V and 0 bases from J, with 3 bases in between. The CDR3 consists of 14 residues. Germline CDR1 reads SGDLS; CDR2 reads YYNGEE. The CDR3 region is CASSVDANTGELFF. DNA of the CDR3: TGTGCCAGCAGCGTAGACGCGAACACCGGGGAGCTGTTTTTT.

The chain joins TRBV9 to TRBJ1-3, with D unresolved. The V end was cut by 0 bases, the J end by 0 bases, with 10 bases between. This CDR3 is built from 16 residues. Per germline, CDR1 SGDLS and CDR2 YYNGEE. CDR3 residues: CASSVGALLSGNTIYF. The CDR3 DNA is TGTGCCAGCAGCGTAGGAGCCCTTCTCTCTGGAAACACCATATATTTT.

The gene calls are TRBV2 and TRBJ2-4, with D uncertain. CDR1 and CDR2 (germline): SNHLY, FYNNEI. The V end lost 7 bases, the J end lost 0 bases, and 4 bases lay between the germline ends. This CDR3 region has 12 residues. CDR3 DNA sequence: TGTGCCAGCATGGTAGCCAAAAACATTCAGTACTTC. Residues: CASMVAKNIQYF. Drawing the rest from reference TRBV2 and TRBJ2-4, the complete variable domain is EPEVTQTPSHQVTQMGQEVILRCVPISNHLYFYWYRQILGQKVEFLVSFYNNEISEKSEIFDDQFSVERPDGSNFTLKIRSTKLEDSAMYFCASMVAKNIQYFGAGTRLSVL.

The chain links TRBV15 to TRBJ1-1; D might be TRBD1 (5 bases). The V gene's germline CDR1 is LNHNV and CDR2 YYDKDF (reference sequence). V was clipped by 1 base and J by 0 bases, with 9 bases between them. The CDR3 sequence is 15 residues long. CDR3 coding DNA: TGTGCCACCAGCAGAGTCCAGGGCCTGAACACTGAAGCTTTCTTT. As protein: CATSRVQGLNTEAFF. Full variable domain (missing parts from reference TRBV15 and TRBJ1-1): DAMVIQNPRYQVTQFGKPVTLSCSQTLNHNVMYWYQQKSSQAPKLLFHYYDKDFNNEADTPDNFQSRRPNTSFCFLDIRSPGLGDTAMYLCATSRVQGLNTEAFFGQGTRLTVV.

The V call is TRBV10-3, the J call TRBJ2-1; D remains unclear. V shed 1 base and J shed 0 bases, with 13 bases lying between them. The germline CDR1 and CDR2 sequences are ENHRY and SYGVKD. The CDR3 contains 17 residues. Here the CDR3 DNA reads TGTGCCATCAGTGAGTTTGGCACGTCGAGCTCCTACAATGAGCAGTTCTTC. Its protein is CAISEFGTSSSYNEQFF.